Presented here are 19 T cell receptor beta chains from one specimen sequenced in a study of a mutant IDH1 vaccine in newly diagnosed glioma. Documented time point: baseline, week 1 (first vaccination visit). Treatment meaning: pre-vaccination baseline after standard-of-care therapy. Repertoires were generated with immunoSEQ multiplex PCR, while TCRdb's copy carries only in-frame clones and drops some. The sample includes about 92,000 clones, 83% seen only once; the top ten take 7% to 9%. Sample: PBMCs, taken from a glioma patient treated with radiotherapy, temozolomide or both. The receptor set was obtained from a woman between 50 and 59 years old with glioma.

The chain couples TRBV19 to TRBJ1-2; no clear D gene. Looked up from germline, CDR1 is LNHDA and CDR2 is SQIVND (reference sequence). This CDR3 comprises 14 residues. With 3 bases removed from V and 4 bases from J, the gap between germline ends came to 12 bases. The CDR3: CASSMLGQTYGYTF. In nucleotides, the CDR3 is TGTGCCAGTAGTATGTTGGGCCAGACCTATGGCTACACCTTC. The whole variable domain, filled in from reference TRBV19 and TRBJ1-2, reads DGGITQSPKYLFRKEGQNVTLSCEQNLNHDAMYWYRQDPGQGLRLIYYSQIVNDFQKGDIAEGYSVSREKKESFPLTVTSAQKNPTAFYLCASSMLGQTYGYTFGSGTRLTVV.

This clone occurred once. The CDR3 DNA reads TGCAGCGGCATCGGGGGAAGCTCCTACAATGAGCAGTTCTTC. This sequence encodes CSGIGGSSYNEQFF. The V call is TRBV29-1, the J call TRBJ2-1; TRBD2 is a possible D gene (6 bases). The CDR3 loop spans 14 amino acids. The V gene's germline CDR1 is SQVTM and CDR2 ANQGSEA. Trimming left V 7 bases short and J 0 bases short, with 13 bases between.

This clone has a handful of counts. The chain recombines TRBV27 with TRBJ1-1, with D possibly being TRBD1 (6 bases). Germline V lookup: CDR1 MNHEY, CDR2 SMNVEV (reference sequence). Trimming cost V 5 bases and J 0 bases, with 22 bases left between them. The CDR3 spans 18 residues. The DNA of the CDR3 is TGTGCCAGCAGTCCATACCTGGGGGGCTCGCCCATGAACACTGAAGCTTTCTTT. This gives the protein CASSPYLGGSPMNTEAFF.

The chain recombines TRBV18 with TRBJ2-1; 10 positions match TRBD1. V was clipped by 2 bases and J by 8 bases; unmatched bases: 6. The CDR3 spans 15 residues. Per the germline V gene, CDR1 is KGHSH and CDR2 is LQKENI. The CDR3 sequence is CASSPWTGGVDEQFF. CDR3 nucleotides: TGTGCCAGCTCACCATGGACAGGGGGGGTCGATGAGCAGTTCTTC.

This clone was seen only once. The chain joins TRBV27 to TRBJ1-6, with TRBD1 matching 8 bases. Germline V gene lookup returns CDR1 MNHEY and CDR2 SMNVEV (reference sequence). J gave up 4 bases and V 8 bases, and 7 bases lay outside the gene matches. CDR3 length: 15 amino acids. This CDR3 reads CASQAGQVYNSPLHF. The CDR3 DNA sequence: TGTGCCAGCCAAGCGGGACAGGTTTATAATTCACCCCTCCACTTT.

The chain recombines TRBV28 with TRBJ1-1, with D possibly being TRBD1 (5 bases). The CDR3 is made up of 14 amino acids. CDR1 and CDR2 from the germline V gene are MDHEN and SYDVKM. V was clipped by 2 bases and J by 1 base, with 8 bases between them. The CDR3 protein is CASSLQGANTEAFF. CDR3 DNA sequence: TGTGCCAGCAGTTTACAGGGCGCGAACACTGAAGCTTTCTTT.

This clone was counted a single time. The rearrangement uses TRBV5-4 and TRBJ2-3; 9 nucleotides match TRBD1. The germline CDR1 and CDR2 sequences are SGHNT and YYREEE (reference sequence). CDR3 length: 16 residues. Losses at the gene ends were 2 bases for V and 1 base for J; bases not matched to a gene: 5. The CDR3 coding sequence is TGTGCCAGCAGCTTCCGGACAGGGGCGGGCACAGATACGCAGTATTTT. It yields the protein CASSFRTGAGTDTQYF.

The rearrangement joins TRBV10-1 to TRBJ2-5; 9 bases map to TRBD2. This CDR3 is built from 16 residues. With 5 bases clipped from V and 3 bases from J, the junction kept 10 bases outside the gene matches. Germline CDR1 is WNHNN and CDR2 is SYGVQD (reference sequence). CDR3 in DNA: TGCGCCAGCAGTAAGAAGATAGCGGGGGCCGAAGAGACCCAGTACTTC. Translation gives CASSKKIAGAEETQYF.

This clone was seen only once. The rearrangement links TRBV5-1 to TRBJ1-4, with a tentative D call TRBD1 (5 bases). Looked up from germline, CDR1 is SGHRS and CDR2 is YFSETQ. The CDR3 has 14 amino acids. V lost 4 bases and J 8 bases, leaving 15 bases between the germline ends. The CDR3 DNA is TGCGCCAGCAGCCTGGACAAGAGGAGGGAAAAACTGTTTTTT. Its protein product is CASSLDKRREKLFF. The entire variable domain, with the rest obtained from reference TRBV5-1 and TRBJ1-4, is as follows: KAGVTQTPRYLIKTRGQQVTLSCSPISGHRSVSWYQQTPGQGLQFLFEYFSETQRNKGNFPGRFSGRQFSNSRSEMNVSTLELGDSALYLCASSLDKRREKLFFGSGTQLSVL.

The gene calls are TRBV5-1 and TRBJ2-5; TRBD1 might be the D (6 bases). V gave up 2 bases and J gave up 1 base, with 9 bases separating them. CDR1 and CDR2 (germline): SGHRS, YFSETQ. This CDR3 has 14 residues. This CDR3 reads CASSLGRGQETQYF. DNA of the CDR3: TGCGCCAGCAGCTTAGGCAGGGGCCAAGAGACCCAGTACTTC.

The chain employs TRBV14 and TRBJ1-1; D remains ambiguous. The CDR3 is 13 residues long. Germline CDR1 SGHDN, CDR2 FVKESK. V lost 4 bases to trimming and J lost 2 bases, with 8 bases between them. The DNA of the CDR3 is TGTGCCAGCAGCCGTCAGCCTAACACTGAAGCTTTCTTT. Its protein is CASSRQPNTEAFF.

This clone was seen once. V gene TRBV15 combines with J gene TRBJ2-1, with no clear D. The CDR3 covers 15 residues. Looked up from germline, CDR1 is LNHNV and CDR2 is YYDKDF (reference sequence). V was pared by 2 bases and J by 3 bases, with 11 bases between. CDR3 sequence: CATSRPGNRYNEQFF. As DNA, the CDR3 is TGTGCCACCAGCAGACCCGGTAATCGCTACAATGAGCAGTTCTTC.

This clone has a single count. The J gene is TRBJ1-2, the V gene TRBV19; 8 bases map to TRBD1. CDR3 length: 13 amino acids. V was clipped by 5 bases and J by 5 bases; unmatched bases: 4. Germline lookup yields CDR1 LNHDA and CDR2 SQIVND (reference sequence). CDR3 in DNA: TGTGCCAGTAGTCCGGACAGGGCGTATGGCTACACCTTC. Protein: CASSPDRAYGYTF. The entire variable domain, with the rest obtained from reference TRBV19 and TRBJ1-2, is as follows: DGGITQSPKYLFRKEGQNVTLSCEQNLNHDAMYWYRQDPGQGLRLIYYSQIVNDFQKGDIAEGYSVSREKKESFPLTVTSAQKNPTAFYLCASSPDRAYGYTFGSGTRLTVV.

The chain joins TRBV7-2 to TRBJ2-5, with 16 bases fitting TRBD2. Germline trimming cut 4 bases from V and 2 bases from J; bases unmatched to any gene: 1. This CDR3 has 16 amino acids. Germline CDR1 and CDR2: SGHTA and FQGNSA. The CDR3 DNA reads TGTGCCAGCAGCTCGGGACTAGCGGGGGGGCAAGAGACCCAGTACTTC. Translation: CASSSGLAGGQETQYF.

The J gene is TRBJ1-5, the V gene TRBV28; D uncertain. The CDR3 has 14 amino acids. Per germline, CDR1 MDHEN and CDR2 SYDVKM. The germline V and J ends were trimmed by 7 bases and 0 bases, with 10 bases remaining between them. The CDR3 region is CASTLWDSNQPQHF. In DNA form, the CDR3 reads TGTGCCAGCACCTTGTGGGATAGCAATCAGCCCCAGCATTTT.

As for this clone: Different DNA sequences within this sample yield the same CDR3. V is TRBV6-5 and J is TRBJ1-2; D gene ambiguous. The germline gives CDR1 MNHEY, CDR2 SVGAGI. The CDR3 has 14 amino acids. Trimming removed 0 bases from V and 1 base from J, with 6 bases in between. The CDR3 here is CASSYSRGNYGYTF. The CDR3, as DNA: TGTGCCAGCAGTTACTCGCGGGGTAACTATGGCTACACCTTC.

This rearrangement joins TRBV5-1 to TRBJ2-5; 15 nucleotides match TRBD2. Germline CDR1 and CDR2: SGHRS and YFSETQ. This CDR3 spans 17 amino acids. The ends lost 3 bases at V and 5 bases at J; junction bases unmatched: 8. The CDR3 loop reads CASSSGTSGGRRETQYF. The CDR3 nucleotides are TGCGCCAGCAGCTCCGGGACTAGCGGGGGGCGCCGGGAGACCCAGTACTTC.

The V gene is TRBV5-4, the J gene TRBJ1-3; a weak D match, TRBD1 (5 bases). The germline gives CDR1 SGHNT, CDR2 YYREEE (reference sequence). V lost 5 bases and J 0 bases, leaving 15 bases between the germline ends. This CDR3 has 16 residues. In DNA form, the CDR3 reads TGTGCCAGCAGTTGGGGCAGGGCAAGCTCTGGAAACACCATATATTTT. Translating gives CASSWGRASSGNTIYF.

The chain uses TRBV7-2 and TRBJ2-1; TRBD1 aligns across 8 bases. With V trimmed by 1 base and J by 9 bases, 8 bases remained unmatched. The germline gives CDR1 SGHTA, CDR2 FQGNSA. CDR3 size: 15 residues. The CDR3 DNA follows: TGTGCCAGCAGCTTAGGGACAGGGTCGGTCGGTGAGCAGTTCTTC. Protein: CASSLGTGSVGEQFF.